These T cell receptor beta chains were read from a single sample in a study of long-term antiretroviral therapy in people with HIV. The assay was immunoSEQ multiplex PCR, and TCRdb's table has in-frame clones only and misses some. The sample consists of more than 25,000 clones, approximately 80% of them appearing once. The sample was unsorted PBMCs, taken 3 years after starting antiretroviral therapy. These receptors all come from a man in his forties or fifties with HIV. Each CDR3 is given with its conserved first and last residue. The D gene is left open where the match is weak. Where a row states a size, it is once, few, many or the class of an expanded clone; other rows omit it.

J gene | clone size | D gene | V gene | CDR3 DNA | CDR3 protein
TRBJ2-5 | . | . | TRBV10-3 | TGTGCCATCAGTGGTAACAGGGATGGAGAGACCCAGTACTTC | CAISGNRDGETQYF
TRBJ2-2 | few | . | TRBV7-2 | TGTGCCAGCAGCTTATTACAGTCTACCGGGGAGCTGTTTTTT | CASSLLQSTGELFF
TRBJ2-7 | . | TRBD2 | TRBV7-6 | TGTGCCAGCAGCTTTACTAGCGGGAGCTACGAGCAGTACTTC | CASSFTSGSYEQYF
TRBJ2-3 | . | TRBD2 | TRBV9 | TGTGCCAGCAGCCCTAGACTAGCGGGAGTCTTTGATACGCAGTATTTT | CASSPRLAGVFDTQYF
TRBJ2-7 | . | . | TRBV5-5 | TGTGCCAGCAGCTTGGCTGGCAGTTTCTACGAGCAGTACTTC | CASSLAGSFYEQYF
TRBJ2-7 | . | TRBD1 | TRBV28 | TGTGCCAGCAGTTTAGAACAGGGGTGGCCCTACGAGCAGTACTTC | CASSLEQGWPYEQYF
TRBJ1-1 | . | . | TRBV7-2 | TGTGCCAGCAGCTCCACGGCGGGCACTGAAGCTTTCTTT | CASSSTAGTEAFF
TRBJ2-1 | . | TRBD2 | TRBV19 | TGTGCCAGTATGACGCCGGGACTAGCGGGCTATGAGCAGTTCTTC | CASMTPGLAGYEQFF
TRBJ1-5 | . | . | TRBV19 | TGTGCCAGTAGTATCCAGGGATCTGGCCAGCCCCAGCATTTT | CASSIQGSGQPQHF
TRBJ2-7 | . | TRBD1 | TRBV27 | TGTGCCAGCAGCTATCCGGGACAGGGTCAACTAGCGCACTCCTACGAGCAGTACTTC | CASSYPGQGQLAHSYEQYF
TRBJ2-7 | . | TRBD2 | TRBV4-3 | TGCGCCAGCAGCCAGGGGACTAGCGAGGGGGAGCAGTACTTC | CASSQGTSEGEQYF
TRBJ2-3 | . | . | TRBV4-3 | TGCGCCAGCAGCCAAGTGGCTAGCACAGATACGCAGTATTTT | CASSQVASTDTQYF
TRBJ2-2 | . | TRBD2 | TRBV19 | TGTGCCAGTTCCCTTCCTGGCGGGAGCATACCCGGGGAGCTGTTTTTT | CASSLPGGSIPGELFF
TRBJ2-1 | few | TRBD2 | TRBV7-9 | TGTGCCAGCAGCCCAACAGCGGGGGGACTCTACAATGAGCAGTTCTTC | CASSPTAGGLYNEQFF
TRBJ2-2 | . | . | TRBV5-4 | TGTGCCAGCAGTCAGGGACGGGGTGCGGCCGGGGAGCTGTTTTTT | CASSQGRGAAGELFF
TRBJ2-7 | . | TRBD1 | TRBV5-6 | TGTGCCAGCAGCTTGGACGGGACAGGGCGATACGAGCAGTACTTC | CASSLDGTGRYEQYF
TRBJ2-2 | . | TRBD2 | TRBV29-1 | TGCAGCGTTTCAACTAGCGGGGGTAGGACCGGGGAGCTGTTTTTT | CSVSTSGGRTGELFF
TRBJ2-1 | . | TRBD2 | TRBV28 | TGTGCCAGCAGTTTATGGAGCGGGACCTACAATGAGCAGTTCTTC | CASSLWSGTYNEQFF
TRBJ2-7 | few | TRBD1 | TRBV6-5 | TGTGCCAGCAGTTCCATATCCGGGACAGGGGCCTACGAGCAGTACTTC | CASSSISGTGAYEQYF
TRBJ2-1 | . | . | TRBV28 | TGTGCCAGCAGCGAGACCCAAACCCCCTACAATGAGCAGTTCTTC | CASSETQTPYNEQFF
TRBJ2-1 | once | TRBD2 | TRBV7-3 | TGTGCCAGCAGCACGAGCCGGGAGGCAAATGAGCAGTTCTTC | CASSTSREANEQFF
TRBJ2-1 | . | TRBD2 | TRBV10-1 | TGCGCCAGCAGTCAGACTAGCGGGAGGATCAGTGAGCAGTTCTTC | CASSQTSGRISEQFF
TRBJ2-7 | . | . | TRBV28 | TGTGCCAGCAGTTTAGGGGGCGGCTACGAGCAGTACTTC | CASSLGGGYEQYF
TRBJ1-2 | . | . | TRBV25-1 | TGTGCCAGCAGTATGGGGGGCTACTATGGCTACACCTTC | CASSMGGYYGYTF
TRBJ2-7 | . | . | TRBV7-2 | TGTGCCAGCAGCCCTCCCCTGGGCTACGAGCAGTACTTC | CASSPPLGYEQYF
TRBJ2-2 | few | . | TRBV7-2 | TGTGCCAGCAGCCTCGGGGGATATACCGGGGAGCTGTTTTTT | CASSLGGYTGELFF
TRBJ2-3 | . | TRBD2 | TRBV11-2 | TGTGCCAGCAGCTTTAGCGGGATTAGCACAGATACGCAGTATTTT | CASSFSGISTDTQYF
TRBJ2-1 | . | . | TRBV5-1 | TGCGCCAGCAGCCTCCCCGGGACTCGCTCCTACAATGAGCAGTTCTTC | CASSLPGTRSYNEQFF
TRBJ1-1 | . | . | TRBV19 | TGTGCCAGCCGGAGCAACGGACAGAGGAACACTGAAGCTTTCTTT | CASRSNGQRNTEAFF
TRBJ2-3 | . | TRBD1 | TRBV18 | TGTGCCAGCTCACAGCAGGGGGCAGATACGCAGTATTTT | CASSQQGADTQYF
TRBJ2-3 | . | TRBD2 | TRBV5-1 | TGCGCCAGCAGCTTAGCGGGAGTTCGGGCAGATACGCAGTATTTT | CASSLAGVRADTQYF
TRBJ2-7 | few | TRBD2 | TRBV27 | TGTGCCAGCAGGAGAGCGGGGTCCCCCTACGAGCAGTACTTC | CASRRAGSPYEQYF
TRBJ2-1 | . | TRBD2 | TRBV5-1 | TGCGCCAGCAGCTTGGGACTAGCGGGGGGGCCGAAAAATGAGCAGTTCTTC | CASSLGLAGGPKNEQFF
TRBJ1-1 | . | . | TRBV5-1 | TGCGCCAGCAGCCCATTGGAGGGGAACACTGAAGCTTTCTTT | CASSPLEGNTEAFF
TRBJ1-1 | . | . | TRBV6-5 | TGTGCCAGCATTACCCCGGCAGGAGCTTTCTTT | CASITPAGAFF
TRBJ2-7 | . | TRBD2 | TRBV27 | TGTGCCAGCGGTCTTCTAGCGGACGGGGAGCAGTACTTC | CASGLLADGEQYF
TRBJ2-2 | . | . | TRBV7-7 | TGTGCCAGCAGCTTAGCTAGCACCGGGGAGCTGTTTTTT | CASSLASTGELFF
TRBJ2-1 | . | TRBD2 | TRBV28 | TGTGCCAGCAGTCCGCCGACTAGCGGGGAGCAGTTCTTC | CASSPPTSGEQFF
TRBJ2-5 | . | TRBD2 | TRBV15 | TGTGCCACCAGTGGGAGGACTAGCGGACGCGAAGAGACCCAGTACTTC | CATSGRTSGREETQYF
TRBJ1-2 | few | TRBD1 | TRBV27 | TGTGCCAGCAGAACGACAGGGGGCGACTATGGCTACACCTTC | CASRTTGGDYGYTF
TRBJ2-7 | . | TRBD2 | TRBV6-6 | TGTGCCAGCAGTTTAACCTCGGGACTAGCCCTCGAGCAGTACTTC | CASSLTSGLALEQYF
TRBJ2-6 | . | . | TRBV27 | TGTGCCAGCAGTTCCAAATTTCTGACAGCTACTAGCTCTGGGGCCAACGTCCTGACTTTC | CASSSKFLTATSSGANVLTF
TRBJ2-7 | once | TRBD2 | TRBV7-2 | TGTGCCAGCAGCACCACTAGCGGGTCATACGAGCAGTACTTC | CASSTTSGSYEQYF
TRBJ1-1 | . | . | TRBV7-6 | TGTGCCAGCAGCTTAGCGTGGGGACTAGAAGCTTTCTTT | CASSLAWGLEAFF
TRBJ2-5 | . | . | TRBV15 | TGTGCCACCAGCAGAGATCGTACGCAAGAGACCCAGTACTTC | CATSRDRTQETQYF
TRBJ2-3 | . | TRBD1 | TRBV5-5 | TGTGCCAGCAGCGTTGGACAGGAAGCGTGGGATACGCAGTATTTT | CASSVGQEAWDTQYF
TRBJ2-2 | . | . | TRBV7-9 | TGTGCCAGCAGCTTAGCGGCCGGGGAGCTGTTTTTT | CASSLAAGELFF
TRBJ1-1 | . | . | TRBV19 | TGTGCCACTCTACATTGGGGTTTGAACACTGAAGCTTTCTTT | CATLHWGLNTEAFF
TRBJ2-2 | few | . | TRBV4-1 | TGCGCCAGCAGCCAGGGTACCGGGGAGCTGTTTTTT | CASSQGTGELFF
TRBJ2-7 | . | TRBD1 | TRBV11-2 | TGTGCCAGCGACAGGGGGGGCGAGCAGTACTTC | CASDRGGEQYF
TRBJ2-3 | few | . | TRBV29-1 | TGCAGCGTCTACGGGAGCTTGGCAGATACGCAGTATTTT | CSVYGSLADTQYF
TRBJ2-7 | . | . | TRBV6-1 | TGTGCCAGCAGTGAAGCGGAGACTTTCGAGCAGTACTTC | CASSEAETFEQYF